These 6 T cell receptor beta chains were all obtained from the same sample, sequenced in a study of T cell repertoires in cytomegalovirus infection. TCRdb independently ran MiXCR on the reads; one entry per CDR3 protein. This sample yields 310,000 or so distinct CDR3 sequences, of which around 25% are seen a single time; roughly 13% belongs to the top ten. The sequenced sample was PBMCs. These receptors all come from a human donor in good health (CMV status not recorded). Some clones in this sample may be carry-over from other donors' samples.

This clonotype has ten or more counts. This rearrangement joins TRBV6-1 to TRBJ2-7, with 7 bases fitting TRBD1. The CDR3 length is 14 residues. V gave up 6 bases and J gave up 5 bases; unmatched junction bases: 10. Germline V gene sequence: CDR1 MNHNS, CDR2 SASEGT. The CDR3 nucleotides read TGTGCCAGCAGCCGGGACAGATCCGGGCACGAGCAGTACTTC. Its protein product is CASSRDRSGHEQYF.

This clonotype was seen repeatedly, ten times or more. The CDR3 DNA sequence: TGCAGCGTTGCAGCTCCAAGCGGCCGGGGCACCGGGGAGCTGTTTTTT. Residues: CSVAAPSGRGTGELFF. The V and J genes are TRBV29-1 and TRBJ2-2; D perhaps matches TRBD2 (5 bases). Germline-derived CDR1 and CDR2 are SQVTM and ANQGSEA. The CDR3 covers 16 residues. With 4 bases removed from V and 4 bases from J, the gap between germline ends came to 19 bases.

The gene calls are TRBV28 and TRBJ2-7; a possible D gene is TRBD1 (5 bases). Germline V gene data show CDR1 as MDHEN and CDR2 as SYDVKM. The ends were cut back, 5 bases at V and 0 bases at J, with 11 bases in the middle. This CDR3 is built from 14 residues. The CDR3 is CASSIEQDSYEQYF. The CDR3 bases are TGTGCCAGCAGTATAGAACAGGACTCCTACGAGCAGTACTTC.

This clonotype has a handful of counts. The rearrangement links TRBV11-2 to TRBJ2-2; D ambiguous. The germline V and J ends were trimmed by 0 bases and 3 bases, with 8 bases remaining between them. CDR1 is SGHAT and CDR2 is FQNNGV in the germline V gene. The CDR3 has 15 amino acids. CDR3 in DNA: TGTGCCAGCAGCTTAGATCGGCAGTACACCGGGGAGCTGTTTTTT. Translating it yields CASSLDRQYTGELFF.

The chain links TRBV11-2 to TRBJ2-1; no definite D call. Germline V gene lookup returns CDR1 SGHAT and CDR2 FQNNGV. This CDR3 contains 13 residues. Deletions cut 4 bases from V and 8 bases from J, with 12 bases between. CDR3 in DNA: TGTGCCAGCAGCTCGAGAGATTGGGATGAGCAGTTCTTC. Translated: CASSSRDWDEQFF.

This clonotype was observed once. V and J are TRBV29-1 and TRBJ2-1, with TRBD2 identical over 11 bases. With V trimmed by 5 bases and J by 5 bases, 8 bases remained unmatched. The CDR3 runs to 15 residues. Germline V gene lookup returns CDR1 SQVTM and CDR2 ANQGSEA. The CDR3 DNA sequence: TGCAGCGTTCGAACCGGGACTAGCGGCCACAATGAGCAGTTCTTC. Translating it yields CSVRTGTSGHNEQFF.